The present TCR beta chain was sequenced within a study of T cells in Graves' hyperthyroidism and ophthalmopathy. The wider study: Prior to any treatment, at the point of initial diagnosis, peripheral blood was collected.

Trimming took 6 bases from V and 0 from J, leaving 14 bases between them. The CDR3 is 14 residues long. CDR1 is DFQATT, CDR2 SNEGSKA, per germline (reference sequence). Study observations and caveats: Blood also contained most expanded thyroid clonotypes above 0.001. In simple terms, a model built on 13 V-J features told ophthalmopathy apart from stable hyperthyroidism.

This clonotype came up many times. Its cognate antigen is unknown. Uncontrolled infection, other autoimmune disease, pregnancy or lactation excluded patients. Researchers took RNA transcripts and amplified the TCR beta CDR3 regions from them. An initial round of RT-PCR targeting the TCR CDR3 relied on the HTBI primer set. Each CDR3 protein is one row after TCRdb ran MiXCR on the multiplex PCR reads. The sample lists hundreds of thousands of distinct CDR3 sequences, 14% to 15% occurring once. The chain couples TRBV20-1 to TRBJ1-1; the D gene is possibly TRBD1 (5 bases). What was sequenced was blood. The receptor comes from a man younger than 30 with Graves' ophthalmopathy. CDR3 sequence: CSALSTVLNTEAFF. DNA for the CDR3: TGCAGTGCCCTGTCGACAGTCCTGAACACTGAAGCTTTCTTT.